The source of this TCR beta chain is a study of cytomegalovirus exposure and HLA in healthy donors. General study results and limits: According to an earlier analysis, most TCR beta V segments yielded productive rearrangements about 90% or about 30% of the time. Researchers reported from a later analysis that most CMV-associated TCR beta chains appeared HLA-restricted.

As for the donors, each was a healthy bone marrow donor. The count of this clone is one. Its target is not known. Germline is not matched at one junction end, which may reflect a read error. PCR used 60 Vbeta primers and 13 Jbeta primers. TCRdb's table, derived via immunoSEQ multiplex PCR, lists solely in-frame clones and lacks some. The sample has about 120,000 clones, around 81% seen once. The germline CDR1 and CDR2 sequences are SEHNR and FQNEAQ (reference sequence). The CDR3 is made up of 14 amino acids. This TCR came from a woman aged 25 to 39 in good health and CMV-seronegative. Sequencing used PBMCs. The V call is TRBV7-9, the J call TRBJ2-7; a weak D match, TRBD1 (7 bases). The CDR3: CSSSPSGGSYEQYF. The DNA for the CDR3 is TGTTCCAGCAGCCCGTCAGGGGGGAGCTACGAGCAGTACTTC.